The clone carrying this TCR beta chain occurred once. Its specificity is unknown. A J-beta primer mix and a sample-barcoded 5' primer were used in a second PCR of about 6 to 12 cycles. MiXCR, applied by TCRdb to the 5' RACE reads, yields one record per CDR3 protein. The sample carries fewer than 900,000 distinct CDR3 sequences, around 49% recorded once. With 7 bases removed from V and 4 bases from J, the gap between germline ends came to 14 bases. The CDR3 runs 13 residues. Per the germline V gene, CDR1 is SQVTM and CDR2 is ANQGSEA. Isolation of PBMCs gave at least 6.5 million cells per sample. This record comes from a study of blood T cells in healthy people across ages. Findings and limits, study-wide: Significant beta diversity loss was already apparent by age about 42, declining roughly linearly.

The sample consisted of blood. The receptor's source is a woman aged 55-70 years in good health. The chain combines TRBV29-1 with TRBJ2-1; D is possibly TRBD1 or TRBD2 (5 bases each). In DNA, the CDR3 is TGCAGCGCCTTTCGGGACGAATACAATGAGCAGTTCTTC. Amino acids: CSAFRDEYNEQFF.